One and the same sample provided the 30 T cell receptor beta chains below, sequenced in a study of blood T cell repertoires in COVID-19. Data came from immunoSEQ multiplex PCR; TCRdb stores just in-frame clones and leaves some out. The data contain approximately 40,000 clones, approximately 81% of them seen just once; the ten biggest clones take up about 13%. Sequenced: peripheral blood. Receptor source: a human donor in a cohort sampled during active COVID-19.

The chain's CDR3 is CASSAGTGSGNTIYF. The CDR3 DNA reads as TGTGCCAGTAGTGCCGGGACAGGGTCGGGAAACACCATATATTTT. This chain connects TRBV19 to TRBJ1-3, with TRBD1 identical over 9 bases. Unmatched junction bases numbered 6, after V lost 5 bases and J lost 4 bases. This CDR3 spans 15 amino acids. CDR1 and CDR2 (germline): LNHDA, SQIVND (reference sequence).

The rearrangement uses TRBV11-1 and TRBJ2-4; 7 nucleotides align to TRBD2. CDR3 length: 14 residues. Germline loops: CDR1 SGHAT, CDR2 FQDESV (reference sequence). V was clipped by 3 bases and J by 5 bases; unmatched bases: 4. The CDR3 protein is CASSFFREENIQYF. The CDR3 DNA sequence: TGTGCCAGCAGCTTTTTCCGGGAGGAAAACATTCAGTACTTC.

The gene calls are TRBV5-1 and TRBJ2-3, with 14 bases fitting TRBD2. This CDR3 has 17 residues. Germline values: CDR1 SGHRS, CDR2 YFSETQ. J lost 3 bases, V lost 4 bases, and 7 bases had no gene match. Here the CDR3 reads CASSPTTSGGATDTQYF. CDR3 DNA sequence: TGCGCCAGCAGCCCGACGACTAGCGGGGGGGCAACAGATACGCAGTATTTT.

The CDR3 is CASSYSALGTGAETQYF. DNA of the CDR3: TGTGCCAGCAGTTACTCGGCCTTGGGGACAGGGGCAGAGACCCAGTACTTC. The gene calls are TRBV6-2 or TRBV6-3 and TRBJ2-5; 10 nucleotides align to TRBD1. The V segment lost 0 bases and the J segment 4 bases; nucleotides outside the gene matches: 8. This CDR3 is built from 17 residues. Germline V gene lookup returns CDR1 MNHEY and CDR2 SVGEGT.

The chain uses TRBV3-1 (or the pseudogene TRBV3-2) and TRBJ2-1; 10 bases fit TRBD1. Germline assignment: CDR1 LGHDT and CDR2 YNNKEL (reference sequence). The CDR3 spans 19 residues. J was trimmed by 2 bases and V by 4 bases; bases with no gene match: 14. CDR3 amino acids: CASSRPTGGQGIAYNEQFF. The CDR3 DNA follows: TGTGCCAGCAGCCGCCCCACAGGGGGACAGGGGATAGCCTACAATGAGCAGTTCTTC.

J is TRBJ2-1 and V is TRBV9; the D gene is possibly TRBD2 (5 bases). V lost 4 bases and J lost 10, with 18 bases in between. This CDR3 has 14 amino acids. CDR1 and CDR2 from the germline V gene are SGDLS and YYNGEE. The CDR3 reads CASSPVGGSTEQFF. In nucleotides, the CDR3 is TGTGCCAGCAGCCCTGTCGGAGGCAGCACCGAGCAGTTCTTC.

The chain employs TRBV25-1 and TRBJ2-3; D is undetermined. The CDR3 loop spans 16 amino acids. V was cut by 3 bases and J by 2 bases, with 15 bases left in between. CDR1 and CDR2 (germline): MGHDK, SYGVNS. The CDR3 DNA is TGTGCCAGCAGTGACCATAGCCTCAGCCCCACAGATACGCAGTATTTT. Protein sequence: CASSDHSLSPTDTQYF.

The chain links TRBV7-2 to TRBJ2-3, with 8 bases fitting TRBD1. The CDR3 contains 15 residues. V trimming: 3 bases; J trimming: 3 bases; junction bases outside the gene matches: 5. From germline, CDR1 is SGHTA and CDR2 FQGNSA. The CDR3 region is CASSFSQGATDTQYF. CDR3 in DNA: TGTGCCAGCAGCTTCAGCCAGGGGGCGACAGATACGCAGTATTTT.

The V call is TRBV11-2, the J call TRBJ1-6; D possibly corresponds to TRBD1 (6 bases). Germline-derived CDR1 and CDR2 are SGHAT and FQNNGV. This CDR3 has 15 amino acids. V was clipped by 0 bases and J by 7 bases, with 10 bases between them. The DNA for the CDR3 is TGTGCCAGCAGCTTAGAGACAGGCGGAAATTCACCCCTCCACTTT. It specifies CASSLETGGNSPLHF.

The genes are TRBV3-1 (or the pseudogene TRBV3-2) and TRBJ1-1, with 7 positions matching TRBD1. CDR1 and CDR2 (germline): LGHDT, YNNKEL (reference sequence). The CDR3 is 14 amino acids. Trimming took 1 base from V and 1 from J; bases not matched to a gene: 0. The CDR3 coding sequence is TGTGCCAGCAGCCAAGGGACAGGGAACACTGAAGCTTTCTTT. Its translation: CASSQGTGNTEAFF.

The chain has TRBV7-3 and TRBJ2-3, with D perhaps TRBD1 (6 bases). The V end was cut by 5 bases, the J end by 5 bases, with 11 bases between. In germline, CDR1 is SGHTA, CDR2 FQGTGA. The CDR3 totals 13 residues. CDR3 protein: CASSLTGLDTQYF. CDR3 nucleotide sequence: TGTGCCAGCAGCCTCACAGGGTTAGATACGCAGTATTTT.

The J gene is TRBJ1-5, the V gene TRBV19; maybe TRBD1 (5 bases). The CDR3 runs to 14 residues. Trimming left V 7 bases short and J 3 bases short, with 13 bases between. From germline, CDR1 is LNHDA and CDR2 SQIVND (reference sequence). CDR3: CASTWQGNNQPQHF. The CDR3 nucleotides read TGTGCCAGTACTTGGCAGGGCAACAATCAGCCCCAGCATTTT.

The chain joins TRBV7-9 to TRBJ1-5; weak D call: TRBD1 (5 bases). The V and J ends lost 3 bases and 1 base respectively, with 16 bases between them. CDR3 length: 17 amino acids. Germline CDR1 SEHNR, CDR2 FQNEAQ (reference sequence). CDR3 in amino acids: CASSFFSGNPSNQPQHF. The DNA for the CDR3 is TGTGCCAGCAGCTTCTTCTCAGGGAACCCAAGCAATCAGCCCCAGCATTTT.

This clone showed up just once. The chain has TRBV19 and TRBJ1-2, with no clear D. The V gene's germline CDR1 is LNHDA and CDR2 SQIVND (reference sequence). This CDR3 contains 14 residues. Between the trimmed V and J ends, which lost 3 bases and 1 base, there was a span of 9 bases. CDR3 residues: CASSIGSGNYGYTF. DNA for the CDR3: TGTGCCAGTAGTATCGGGAGCGGTAACTATGGCTACACCTTC.

V gene TRBV7-6 combines with J gene TRBJ2-2; perhaps TRBD2 as D (5 bases). CDR1 and CDR2 (germline): SGHVS, FNYEAQ. This CDR3 has 16 amino acids. V was shortened by 5 bases and J by 0 bases, with 13 bases between the two germline ends. CDR3 in amino acids: CASSPLGRANTGELFF. For the CDR3, the DNA is TGTGCCAGCAGCCCTCTCGGGCGGGCGAACACCGGGGAGCTGTTTTTT.

The chain joins TRBV7-8 to TRBJ1-5; D may be TRBD1 (5 bases). In germline, CDR1 is SGHVS, CDR2 FQNEAQ. CDR3 length equals 16 residues. V gave up 3 bases and J gave up 0 bases, with 12 bases separating them. The DNA of the CDR3 is TGTGCCAGCAGCTTCGCGACAGCCGATAGCAATCAGCCCCAGCATTTT. As protein: CASSFATADSNQPQHF. Full variable domain (rest looked up from reference TRBV7-8 and TRBJ1-5): GAGVSQSPRYKVAKRGQDVALRCDPISGHVSLFWYQQALGQGPEFLTYFQNEAQLDKSGLPSDRFFAERPEGSVSTLKIQRTQQEDSAVYLCASSFATADSNQPQHFGDGTRLSIL.

V usage is TRBV6-1 and J usage is TRBJ2-7, with TRBD2 matching over 8 bases. V dropped 2 bases and J dropped 2; count of bases not matched to a gene: 8. The CDR3 is made up of 16 amino acids. The germline CDR1 and CDR2 sequences are MNHNS and SASEGT. CDR3 coding DNA: TGTGCCAGCAGTGAAAGGGGCGGGGGGAATCCCTACGAGCAGTACTTC. Translated, it gives CASSERGGGNPYEQYF.

The sample holds a few counts of this clone. V usage is TRBV7-3 and J usage is TRBJ1-1, with TRBD1 matching over 9 bases. Trimming took 4 bases from V and 0 from J; bases not matched to a gene: 6. This CDR3 spans 16 amino acids. In germline, CDR1 is SGHTA, CDR2 FQGTGA. CDR3 sequence: CASSSTGGAMNTEAFF. In DNA form, the CDR3 reads TGTGCCAGCAGCTCCACAGGGGGCGCGATGAACACTGAAGCTTTCTTT.

The rearrangement links TRBV5-1 to TRBJ2-1; perhaps TRBD1 as D (5 bases). V dropped 4 bases and J dropped 10 bases, with 18 bases sitting between them. The CDR3 runs to 14 residues. The germline CDR1 and CDR2 sequences are SGHRS and YFSETQ. DNA for the CDR3: TGCGCCAGCAGCCCCCTTAGGGGCCAAGGGGAGCAGTTCTTC. This gives the protein CASSPLRGQGEQFF. Full variable domain (outside the CDR3, taken from reference TRBV5-1 and TRBJ2-1): KAGVTQTPRYLIKTRGQQVTLSCSPISGHRSVSWYQQTPGQGLQFLFEYFSETQRNKGNFPGRFSGRQFSNSRSEMNVSTLELGDSALYLCASSPLRGQGEQFFGPGTRLTVL.

The chain is built from TRBV5-4 and TRBJ2-5; 11 bases map to TRBD1. Germline-derived CDR1 and CDR2 are SGHNT and YYREEE (reference sequence). V trimming: 3 bases; J trimming: 2 bases; junction bases outside the gene matches: 9. The CDR3 is 17 residues long. The CDR3 is CASSSWGQGVDQETQYF. The CDR3 region has the DNA TGTGCCAGCAGCTCCTGGGGACAGGGGGTCGATCAAGAGACCCAGTACTTC.

This sequence joins TRBV2 and TRBJ1-2; D is undetermined. The CDR3 sequence is 13 residues long. V lost 7 bases and J lost 8, with 17 bases in between. The germline V gene has CDR1 SNHLY and CDR2 FYNNEI. In DNA form, the CDR3 reads TGTGCCAGCACCCCCGCAGAAAGGAGGGGCTACACCTTC. Translation: CASTPAERRGYTF. Full variable domain (rest looked up from reference TRBV2 and TRBJ1-2): EPEVTQTPSHQVTQMGQEVILRCVPISNHLYFYWYRQILGQKVEFLVSFYNNEISEKSEIFDDQFSVERPDGSNFTLKIRSTKLEDSAMYFCASTPAERRGYTFGSGTRLTVV.

The J gene is TRBJ2-3, the V gene TRBV6-2 or TRBV6-3; TRBD2 aligns across 12 bases. After removal of 5 bases from V and 3 bases from J, the junction contained 6 bases not matched to a gene. This CDR3 has 16 amino acids. The germline CDR1 and CDR2 sequences are MNHEY and SVGEGT. As DNA, the CDR3 is TGTGCCAGCAGTGCTAGCGGGGGGGCCCGGACAGATACGCAGTATTTT. Its translation is CASSASGGARTDTQYF.

Here the CDR3 DNA reads TGCGCCAGCAGCGAGACTAGCCCAGGCGGAGATACGCAGTATTTT. Its protein is CASSETSPGGDTQYF. The chain uses TRBV5-1 and TRBJ2-3; 7 bases are shared with TRBD2. This CDR3 is 15 amino acids long. V gave up 4 bases and J gave up 5 bases; unmatched junction bases: 10. Germline assignment: CDR1 SGHRS and CDR2 YFSETQ. The entire variable domain, with the rest obtained from reference TRBV5-1 and TRBJ2-3, is as follows: KAGVTQTPRYLIKTRGQQVTLSCSPISGHRSVSWYQQTPGQGLQFLFEYFSETQRNKGNFPGRFSGRQFSNSRSEMNVSTLELGDSALYLCASSETSPGGDTQYFGPGTRLTVL.

The chain joins TRBV5-1 to TRBJ2-2, with D tentatively TRBD1 (7 bases). V lost 6 bases and J lost 5, with 35 bases in between. Germline V lookup: CDR1 SGHRS, CDR2 YFSETQ. This CDR3 is built from 21 residues. The CDR3 loop reads CASTSISGAGQSTRRTGELFF. As DNA, the CDR3 is TGCGCCAGCACCTCCATTAGTGGCGCGGGACAGTCAACAAGGAGGACCGGGGAGCTGTTTTTT.

The chain links TRBV4-2 to TRBJ1-1, with 11 bases fitting TRBD1. The CDR3 loop spans 15 amino acids. Trimming at V came to 2 bases and at J to 3 bases, leaving 2 bases not matched to a gene. The germline CDR1 and CDR2 sequences are LGHNA and YNFKEQ. The CDR3 DNA reads TGTGCCAGCAGCCAACTGGGACAGGGGGACACTGAAGCTTTCTTT. It yields the protein CASSQLGQGDTEAFF.

The V and J genes are TRBV7-3 and TRBJ2-1; 11 positions agree with TRBD1. The CDR3 has 14 amino acids. The junction had 4 bases not matched to a gene; V was cut back by 5 bases and J by 7 bases. Per the germline V gene, CDR1 is SGHTA and CDR2 is FQGTGA. The chain's CDR3 is CASSRDRGRNEQFF. The CDR3 region has the DNA TGTGCCAGCAGCCGGGACAGGGGGAGGAATGAGCAGTTCTTC.

This chain uses TRBV10-3 with TRBJ2-1; TRBD2 might be the D (6 bases). Germline assignment: CDR1 ENHRY and CDR2 SYGVKD. The CDR3 totals 16 residues. V lost 0 bases, J lost 3 bases, and 12 bases lay in between. In DNA, the CDR3 is TGTGCCATCAGTGAGTCCCAGGGAGGAGGCTACAATGAGCAGTTCTTC. It encodes CAISESQGGGYNEQFF.

The V and J genes are TRBV12-3 or TRBV12-4 and TRBJ1-4, with 11 bases matching TRBD1. The CDR3 runs to 13 residues. The V segment lost 7 bases and the J segment 6 bases; nucleotides outside the gene matches: 1. CDR3 residues: CASMGQGDEKLFF. CDR3 DNA: TGTGCCAGCATGGGACAGGGGGATGAAAAACTGTTTTTT.

The DNA for the CDR3 is TGTGCCAGCAGCTTGGGGTCTAGCATCATGAACACTGAAGCTTTCTTT. Translation gives CASSLGSSIMNTEAFF. J is TRBJ1-1 and V is TRBV5-4; D ambiguous. The CDR3 sequence is 16 residues long. The germline CDR1 and CDR2 sequences are SGHNT and YYREEE (reference sequence). V was trimmed by 0 bases and J by 0 bases, leaving 12 bases between them.

In DNA form, the CDR3 reads TGCAGCGTGACAGGGTTCGGAGAGACCCAGTACTTC. This sequence encodes CSVTGFGETQYF. V gene TRBV29-1 combines with J gene TRBJ2-5; 7 nucleotides line up with TRBD1. The CDR3 length is 12 residues. Germline assignment: CDR1 SQVTM and CDR2 ANQGSEA. The V and J ends lost 6 bases and 4 bases, in that order; junction bases with no gene match: 5.